This TCR beta chain was sequenced in a study of T cell repertoires and Cas9 in healthy adults. Study context: Multi-effector potency, cytotoxicity and lineage were assessed in SpCas9-reactive CD4 and CD8 T cells. Notes on the study in general: SpCas9-reactive regulatory T cells reportedly mitigated SpCas9-reactive effector T cells in vitro.

The table came from immunoSEQ multiplex PCR; TCRdb's copy has only in-frame clones and leaves some out. The sample consists of 20,000 to 25,000 clones, less than 95% of them appearing once. To note about this clone: Its antigen is undetermined.

V gave up 3 bases and J gave up 3 bases, with 13 bases separating them. This CDR3 comprises 15 residues. Germline loops: CDR1 MNHEY, CDR2 SVGAGI. This chain uses TRBV6-5 with TRBJ2-3; D is unresolved. The TCR originated in a human donor in good health. What was sequenced was CD4+ effector T cells (CD127+, CD25-, CD137-, CD154-) from PBMCs; culture status not recorded. The CDR3 protein is CASSYWMFYTDTQYF. The CDR3, as DNA: TGTGCCAGCAGTTATTGGATGTTCTATACAGATACGCAGTATTTT.